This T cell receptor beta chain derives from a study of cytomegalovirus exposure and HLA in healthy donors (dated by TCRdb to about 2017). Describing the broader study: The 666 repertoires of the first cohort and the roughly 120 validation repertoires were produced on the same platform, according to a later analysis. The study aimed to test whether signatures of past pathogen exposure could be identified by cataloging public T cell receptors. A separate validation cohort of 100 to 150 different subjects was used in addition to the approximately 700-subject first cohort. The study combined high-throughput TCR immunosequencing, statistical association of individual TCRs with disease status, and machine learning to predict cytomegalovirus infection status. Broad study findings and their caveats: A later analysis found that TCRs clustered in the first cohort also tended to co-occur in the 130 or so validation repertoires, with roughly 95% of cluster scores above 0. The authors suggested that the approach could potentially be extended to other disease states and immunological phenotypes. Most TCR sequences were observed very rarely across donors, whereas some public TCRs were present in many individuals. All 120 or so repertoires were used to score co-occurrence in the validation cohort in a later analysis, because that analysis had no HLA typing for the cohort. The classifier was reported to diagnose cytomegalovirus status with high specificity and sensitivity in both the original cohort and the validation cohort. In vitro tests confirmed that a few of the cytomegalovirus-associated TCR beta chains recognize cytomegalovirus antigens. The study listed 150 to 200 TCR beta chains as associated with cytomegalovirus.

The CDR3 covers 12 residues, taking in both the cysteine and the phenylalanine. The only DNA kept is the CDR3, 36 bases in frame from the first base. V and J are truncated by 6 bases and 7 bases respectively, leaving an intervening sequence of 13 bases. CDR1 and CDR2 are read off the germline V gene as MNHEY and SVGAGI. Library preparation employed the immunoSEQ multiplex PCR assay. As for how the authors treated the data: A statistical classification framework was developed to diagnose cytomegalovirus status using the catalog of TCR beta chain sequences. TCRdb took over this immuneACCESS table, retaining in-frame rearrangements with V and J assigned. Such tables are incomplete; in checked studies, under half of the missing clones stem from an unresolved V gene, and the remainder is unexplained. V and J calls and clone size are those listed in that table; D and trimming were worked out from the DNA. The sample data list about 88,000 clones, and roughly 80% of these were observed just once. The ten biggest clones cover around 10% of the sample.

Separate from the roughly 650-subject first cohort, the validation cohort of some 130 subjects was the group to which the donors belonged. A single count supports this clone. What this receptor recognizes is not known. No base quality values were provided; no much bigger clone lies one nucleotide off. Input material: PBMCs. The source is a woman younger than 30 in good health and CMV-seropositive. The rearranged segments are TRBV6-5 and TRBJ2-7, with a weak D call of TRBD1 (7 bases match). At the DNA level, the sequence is TGTGCCAGCAGGTCATCAGGGGGGGAGCAGTACTTC. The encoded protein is CASRSSGGEQYF.